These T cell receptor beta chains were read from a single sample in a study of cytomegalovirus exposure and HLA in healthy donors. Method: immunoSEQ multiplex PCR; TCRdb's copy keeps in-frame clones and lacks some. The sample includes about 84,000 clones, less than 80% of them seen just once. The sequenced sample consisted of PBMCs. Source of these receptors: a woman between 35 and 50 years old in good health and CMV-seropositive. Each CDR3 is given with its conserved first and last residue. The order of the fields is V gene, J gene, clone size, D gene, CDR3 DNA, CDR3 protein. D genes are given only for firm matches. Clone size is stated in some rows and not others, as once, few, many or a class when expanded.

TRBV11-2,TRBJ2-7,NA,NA,TGTGCCAGCAGCTTCGCTGGTCGGGAGAGAACCTACGAGCAGTACTTC,CASSFAGRERTYEQYF
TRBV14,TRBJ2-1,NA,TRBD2,TGTGCCAGCAGCCAATACTCAAAGCGGGAGGTTAGACTTCCCAATGAGCAGTTCTTC,CASSQYSKREVRLPNEQFF
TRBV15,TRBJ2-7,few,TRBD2,TGTGCCACCAGCGGAAGCCCGACTAGCGGGAGGTCGACTTACTACGAGCAGTACTTC,CATSGSPTSGRSTYYEQYF
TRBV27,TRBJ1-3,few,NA,TGTGCCAGCAGAGGGAGTGCAAGAAACACCATATATTTT,CASRGSARNTIYF
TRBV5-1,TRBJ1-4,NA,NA,TGCGCCAGCAGCTTTGGTGGAGGAGATCCGGATGAAAAACTGTTTTTT,CASSFGGGDPDEKLFF
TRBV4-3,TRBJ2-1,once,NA,TGCGCCAGCAGCCAAGATGGGGGCAGCAGACCCTACAATGAGCAGTTCTTC,CASSQDGGSRPYNEQFF
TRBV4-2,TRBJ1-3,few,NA,TGTGCCAGCAGCCCCACCAGGTCTGGAAACACCATATATTTT,CASSPTRSGNTIYF
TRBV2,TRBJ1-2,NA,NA,TGTGCCAGCAGACTGGTGGACACCTCGAGGAGCTACACCTTC,CASRLVDTSRSYTF
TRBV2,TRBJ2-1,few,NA,TGTGCCAGCAGTGTTCTCCTAGAAAGTGAGCAGTTCTTC,CASSVLLESEQFF
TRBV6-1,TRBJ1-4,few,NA,TGTGCCAGCAGTGAACTCAATGCAGCTAATGAAAAACTGTTTTTT,CASSELNAANEKLFF
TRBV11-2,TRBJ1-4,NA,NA,TGTGCCAGCAGCGCAGTCTCAGGGGCCAGCAGTGAAAAACTGTTTTTT,CASSAVSGASSEKLFF
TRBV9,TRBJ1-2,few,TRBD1,TGTGCCAGCAGCCTCCGGGCGGACAGGGGGCCAGGAGGCTACACCTTC,CASSLRADRGPGGYTF
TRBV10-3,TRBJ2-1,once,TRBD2,TGTGCCACAAAAGGCGCTAGCGGGATCTCCTACAATGAGCAGTTCTTC,CATKGASGISYNEQFF
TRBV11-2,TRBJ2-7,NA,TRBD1,TGTGCCAGCAGCTTAGTCACAGGGGGTTCCTACGAGCAGTACTTC,CASSLVTGGSYEQYF
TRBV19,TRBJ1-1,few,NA,TGTGCCAGTAATCCCGGGGTTAACACTGAAGCTTTCTTT,CASNPGVNTEAFF
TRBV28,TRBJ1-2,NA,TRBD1,TGTGCCAGCAGTTCCGGACAGGGATCGAGCTATGGCTACACCTTC,CASSSGQGSSYGYTF
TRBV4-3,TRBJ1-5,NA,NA,TGCGCCAGCAGCCAAGATCCCACAGGTAGCTATAATCAGCCCCAGCATTTT,CASSQDPTGSYNQPQHF
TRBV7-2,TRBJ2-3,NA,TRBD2,TGTGCCAGCAGCGCACACGCCGGGACTAACCGCGGGGATACGCAGTATTTT,CASSAHAGTNRGDTQYF
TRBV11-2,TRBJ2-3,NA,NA,TGTGCCAGCAGCTTAGTCGGGGTCACAGATACGCAGTATTTT,CASSLVGVTDTQYF
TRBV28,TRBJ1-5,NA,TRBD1,TGTGCCAGCAGCGGACAGGGTTTGGGCAATCAGCCCCAGCATTTT,CASSGQGLGNQPQHF
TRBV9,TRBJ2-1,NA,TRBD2,TGTGCCAGCAGCGTCGGCGGGAGTAACAATGAGCAGTTCTTC,CASSVGGSNNEQFF
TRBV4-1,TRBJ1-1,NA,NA,TGCGCCAGCAGCCACCAGACAGTGAACACTGAAGCTTTCTTT,CASSHQTVNTEAFF
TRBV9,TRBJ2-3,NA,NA,TGTGCCAGCAGCGTAAGGGGGGGGCAGGGCCTCACAGATACGCAGTATTTT,CASSVRGGQGLTDTQYF
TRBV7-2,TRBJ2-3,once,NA,TGTGCCAGCAGCTTTACCAGAGATACGCAGTATTTT,CASSFTRDTQYF
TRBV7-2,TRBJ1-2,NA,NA,TGTGCCAGCAGCCCCCGGGTGGGGCTGGATCAGCATGGCTACACCTTC,CASSPRVGLDQHGYTF
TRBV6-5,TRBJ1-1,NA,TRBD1,TGTGCCAGCAGAAACAGGGGGCTGGAAACTGAAGCTTTCTTT,CASRNRGLETEAFF
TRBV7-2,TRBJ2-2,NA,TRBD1,TGTGCCAGCAGCTTGGACAGGGGGTACACCGGGGAGCTGTTTTTT,CASSLDRGYTGELFF
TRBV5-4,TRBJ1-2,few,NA,TGTGCCAGCAGCCTCGACAGACTCTATGGCTACACCTTC,CASSLDRLYGYTF
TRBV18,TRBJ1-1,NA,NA,TGTGCCAGCTCATACGGGGGTATCGGGAACACTGAAGCTTTCTTT,CASSYGGIGNTEAFF
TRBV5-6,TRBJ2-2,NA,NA,TGTGCCAGCAGCCCTAGGAACACCGGGGAGCTGTTTTTT,CASSPRNTGELFF
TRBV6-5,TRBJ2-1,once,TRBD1,TGTGCCAGCAGTAGCCGGGACAGCGATGAGCAGTTCTTC,CASSSRDSDEQFF
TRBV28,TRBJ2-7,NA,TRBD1,TGTGCCAGCAGTTCGGGACAGCTGTACGAGCAGTACTTC,CASSSGQLYEQYF
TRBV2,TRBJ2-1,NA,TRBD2,TGTGCCAGCAGTGTCCCCGGGACTAGCGGGAGTATTGAGCAGTTCTTC,CASSVPGTSGSIEQFF
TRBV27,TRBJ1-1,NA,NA,TGTGCCAGCAGACACAACAGGGTCACTGAAGCTTTCTTT,CASRHNRVTEAFF
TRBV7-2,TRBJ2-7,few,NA,TGTGCCAGCAGCCTGAGGAGGGGGCTAGGCTCCTACGAGCAGTACTTC,CASSLRRGLGSYEQYF
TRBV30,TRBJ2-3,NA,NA,TGTGCCTGGAGTAGGGGAAGGGATACGCAGTATTTT,CAWSRGRDTQYF
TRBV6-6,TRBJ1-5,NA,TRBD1,TGTGCCAGCAGTCGAGGACAGGGGGCAGAACAGCCCCAGCATTTT,CASSRGQGAEQPQHF
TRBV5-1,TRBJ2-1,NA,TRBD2,TGCGCCAGCAGCTTGGTAGTAGCGGGAGGCAATGAGCAGTTCTTC,CASSLVVAGGNEQFF
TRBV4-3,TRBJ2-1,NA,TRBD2,TGCGCCAGCAGCCATGCGACTAGCGGGAGCAATGAGCAGTTCTTC,CASSHATSGSNEQFF
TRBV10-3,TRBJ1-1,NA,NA,TGTGCCATCAGTGAGCAGGGAGGGTCTGAAGCTTTCTTT,CAISEQGGSEAFF
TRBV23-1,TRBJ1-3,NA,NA,TGCGCCAGCAGTCAATCTCCAGGAGGCCCCTCTGGAAACACCATATATTTT,CASSQSPGGPSGNTIYF
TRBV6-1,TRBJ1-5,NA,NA,TGTGCCAGCAGTGTCGCTAGTCCCCAGCCCCAGCATTTT,CASSVASPQPQHF
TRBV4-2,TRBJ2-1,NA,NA,TGTGCCAGCGGGGAGGCAGGCTCCTACAATGAGCAGTTCTTC,CASGEAGSYNEQFF
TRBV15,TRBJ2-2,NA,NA,TGTGCCACCAGCAGCCGGACAAATGCGAACACCGGGGAGCTGTTTTTT,CATSSRTNANTGELFF
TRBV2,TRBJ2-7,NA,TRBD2,TGTGCCAGCAGAACAACTAGCGGGAGATCCTACGAGCAGTACTTC,CASRTTSGRSYEQYF
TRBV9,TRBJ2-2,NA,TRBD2,TGTGCCAGCAGCGCGCCGGGACTACGGGTCGGGGAGCTGTTTTTT,CASSAPGLRVGELFF
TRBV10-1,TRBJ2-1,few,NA,TGCGCCAGCGCTCCGGGTTTCGATGAGCAGTTCTTC,CASAPGFDEQFF
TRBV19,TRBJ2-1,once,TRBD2,TGTGCCAGTAGTATTTGGGGGAGGGCCGAGAATGAGCAGTTCTTC,CASSIWGRAENEQFF
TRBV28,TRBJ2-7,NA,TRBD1,TGTGCCAGCAGAGAGACAGGGGTTACCTACGAGCAGTACTTC,CASRETGVTYEQYF
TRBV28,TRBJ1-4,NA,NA,TGTGCCAACAGTTTACCGGGGAGGGTTCAAGAAAAACTGTTTTTT,CANSLPGRVQEKLFF
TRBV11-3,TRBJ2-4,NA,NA,TGTGCCAGCAGCTCATCAGGGCTCGTGGGCAAAAACATTCAGTACTTC,CASSSSGLVGKNIQYF
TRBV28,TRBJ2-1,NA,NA,TGTGCCAGCAGTAAACAGGGAATCCGCTACAATGAGCAGTTCTTC,CASSKQGIRYNEQFF
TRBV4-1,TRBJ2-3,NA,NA,TGCGCCAGCAGCCTATTGAGTGGGAGGAGCACAGATACGCAGTATTTT,CASSLLSGRSTDTQYF
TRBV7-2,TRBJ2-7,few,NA,TGTGCCAGCAGCCCTGGGGGGATCGGGCAGTACTTC,CASSPGGIGQYF
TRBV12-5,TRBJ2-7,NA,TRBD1,TGTGCTAGTGGTTTGGCGGGACAGAAAAGGCAGTACTTC,CASGLAGQKRQYF
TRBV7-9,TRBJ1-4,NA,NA,TGTGCCAGCAGGGGAAAGAGGAGGATTAATGAAAAACTGTTTTTT,CASRGKRRINEKLFF
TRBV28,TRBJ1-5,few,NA,TGTGCCAGCAGTTTACGCCCGGTTCTTACGCTTCATCCCCAGCATTTT,CASSLRPVLTLHPQHF
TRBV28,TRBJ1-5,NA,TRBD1,TGTGCCAGCAGCCCCGGGACAGGGATTAGCAATCAGCCCCAGCATTTT,CASSPGTGISNQPQHF
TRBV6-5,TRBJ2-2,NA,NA,TGTGCCAGCAGTTCGGGGGAGAACACCGGGGAGCTGTTTTTT,CASSSGENTGELFF
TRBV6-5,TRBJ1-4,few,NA,TGTGCCAGCAAAACAGGGAATAATGAAAAACTGTTTTTT,CASKTGNNEKLFF